Sequencing of this T cell receptor (beta chain) was carried out in a study of cytomegalovirus exposure and HLA in healthy donors. General study points: When presence/absence was analysed, sequencing depth was taken to be roughly uniform across donors. A further, later analysis showed that HLA-associated TCR beta chains (compared with equally common others) were more clonally expanded. Within an earlier analysis, most TCR beta V segments proved productive either about 87% or about 30% of the time. Analysis was carried out at a later point, and it linked a missense DCLRE1C variant to TCR beta V- and J-gene trimming.

It was with 60 Vbeta and 13 Jbeta primers that the PCR ran. The table came from immunoSEQ multiplex PCR; TCRdb's copy has only in-frame clones and leaves some out. The table shows 90,000 to 120,000 clones, with 65% to 80% occurring only once. On this clone itself: What it binds is unknown.

V lost 2 bases, J lost 4 bases, and 23 bases lay in between. The CDR3 runs 18 residues. Germline CDR1 MNHNS, CDR2 SASEGT. The sequenced material came from PBMCs. This rearrangement joins TRBV6-1 to TRBJ1-1; D unclear. The TCR was taken from a male donor in good health and CMV-seronegative. DNA of the CDR3: TGTGCCAGCAGTGAATTAGTATCTTTGTGGGCATCAGGCACTGAAGCTTTCTTT. Translation gives CASSELVSLWASGTEAFF.